These 26 T cell receptor beta chains were sequenced from one sample in a study of cytomegalovirus exposure and HLA in healthy donors. Generated by immunoSEQ multiplex PCR, the TCRdb table keeps only in-frame clones and is missing some. Among some 240,000 clones, around 90% were seen once, and the ten largest hold 1.5% to 2%. Sequenced material: PBMCs. These receptors came from a woman in her late teens or twenties in good health and CMV-seropositive.

The chain is built from TRBV25-1 and TRBJ1-1; possibly TRBD1 for D (5 bases). The CDR3 is made up of 15 amino acids. The V end lost 4 bases, the J end lost 3 bases, and 15 bases lay between the germline ends. Germline loops: CDR1 MGHDK, CDR2 SYGVNS. CDR3 coding DNA: TGTGCCAGCAGTGTTCAGGGTAGAGGAGACACTGAAGCTTTCTTT. The encoded protein is CASSVQGRGDTEAFF.

The chain has TRBV5-1 and TRBJ2-2, with unresolved D. V was pared by 2 bases and J by 7 bases, with 6 bases between. Germline V gene lookup returns CDR1 SGHRS and CDR2 YFSETQ. The CDR3 runs to 12 residues. Here the CDR3 reads CASSFNVGELFF. The CDR3 coding sequence is TGCGCCAGCAGCTTCAATGTCGGGGAGCTGTTTTTT.

J is TRBJ2-2 and V is TRBV4-2; 7 bases agree with TRBD1. The CDR3 has 16 residues. Germline CDR1 is LGHNA and CDR2 is YNFKEQ. Germline trimming cut 1 base from V and 8 bases from J; bases unmatched to any gene: 10. As DNA, the CDR3 is TGTGCCAGCAGCCAAGTAGAGAACAGGGGATCTGGGGAGCTGTTTTTT. This encodes CASSQVENRGSGELFF.

The V and J genes are TRBV9 and TRBJ2-3; 8 bases are a match to TRBD2. With 1 base clipped from V and 3 bases from J, the junction kept 7 bases outside the gene matches. Germline values: CDR1 SGDLS, CDR2 YYNGEE. The CDR3 length is 16 residues. The CDR3 region is CASSVIAAGGTDTQYF. CDR3 sequence (DNA): TGTGCCAGCAGCGTAATCGCCGCGGGAGGTACAGATACGCAGTATTTT. The complete variable domain, with remaining parts taken from reference TRBV9 and TRBJ2-3, reads DSGVTQTPKHLITATGQRVTLRCSPRSGDLSVYWYQQSLDQGLQFLIQYYNGEERAKGNILERFSAQQFPDLHSELNLSSLELGDSALYFCASSVIAAGGTDTQYFGPGTRLTVL.

This clone was counted between two and nine times. Other DNA sequences in this sample translate to the same CDR3. V and J are TRBV28 and TRBJ1-5; D remains ambiguous. The CDR3 has 11 residues. Germline V gene data show CDR1 as MDHEN and CDR2 as SYDVKM. The germline V and J ends were trimmed by 6 bases and 4 bases, with 4 bases remaining between them. CDR3 nucleotide sequence: TGTGCCAGCAGCCTTAATCAGCCCCAGCATTTT. This translates into CASSLNQPQHF. Looking up the rest from reference TRBV28 and TRBJ1-5 gives the full variable domain: DVKVTQSSRYLVKRTGEKVFLECVQDMDHENMFWYRQDPGLGLRLIYFSYDVKMKEKGDIPEGYSVSREKKERFSLILESASTNQTSMYLCASSLNQPQHFGDGTRLSIL.

This chain uses TRBV5-1 with TRBJ2-7; 10 nucleotides align to TRBD2. V trimming: 0 bases; J trimming: 5 bases; junction bases outside the gene matches: 11. CDR1 is SGHRS and CDR2 is YFSETQ in the germline V gene. CDR3 size: 17 residues. CDR3 coding DNA: TGCGCCAGCAGCTTGGCGAGTTTGGCTAGCGGGAGTGACGAGCAGTACTTC. It codes for CASSLASLASGSDEQYF.

V usage is TRBV6-6 and J usage is TRBJ1-5; 7 nucleotides match TRBD1. Unmatched junction bases numbered 4, after V lost 0 bases and J lost 5 bases. Looked up from germline, CDR1 is MNHNY and CDR2 is SVGAGI (reference sequence). The CDR3 extends over 15 amino acids. CDR3 sequence: CASSYSQGGDQPQHF. The DNA for the CDR3 is TGTGCCAGCAGTTACTCGCAAGGGGGCGATCAGCCCCAGCATTTT.

Remarks on this clone: One end of the junction does not line up with germline, which may come from a read error. The chain uses TRBV7-2 and TRBJ1-1; TRBD1 aligns across 8 bases. There are 14 residues in the CDR3. Germline assignment: CDR1 SGHTA and CDR2 FQGNSA. The CDR3 DNA sequence: TGTGCCAGCAGCTCCCCGGGACAGGCTCTTGAGCTTTCCTTT. It specifies CASSSPGQALELSF.

The V call is TRBV6-5, the J call TRBJ2-7; maybe TRBD2 (5 bases). CDR1 is MNHEY, CDR2 SVGAGI, per germline. CDR3 size: 13 residues. Trimming stripped 4 bases from V and 2 bases from J, with 9 bases between. The CDR3 nucleotides are TGTGCCAGCAGTTTCTCCGGGACCTACGAGCAGTACTTC. Amino acids: CASSFSGTYEQYF.

This chain links TRBV6-5 with TRBJ2-1; a weak D match, TRBD2 (6 bases). V lost 0 bases, J lost 8 bases, and 17 bases lay in between. Germline V gene lookup returns CDR1 MNHEY and CDR2 SVGAGI. CDR3 size: 16 residues. CDR3 coding DNA: TGTGCCAGCAGTTACTCGAGGGGCGGGATAAGAGATGAGCAGTTCTTC. It yields the protein CASSYSRGGIRDEQFF.

The chain carries TRBV2 and TRBJ1-2; 11 bases agree with TRBD1. The CDR3 runs 15 residues. The junction had 6 bases not matched to a gene; V was cut back by 3 bases and J by 6 bases. The germline V gene encodes CDR1 SNHLY and CDR2 FYNNEI. Here the CDR3 reads CASSEGWTGGNGYTF. As DNA, the CDR3 is TGTGCCAGCAGTGAGGGTTGGACAGGGGGCAATGGCTACACCTTC. Full variable domain (remainder filled in from reference TRBV2 and TRBJ1-2): EPEVTQTPSHQVTQMGQEVILRCVPISNHLYFYWYRQILGQKVEFLVSFYNNEISEKSEIFDDQFSVERPDGSNFTLKIRSTKLEDSAMYFCASSEGWTGGNGYTFGSGTRLTVV.

V and J are TRBV5-4 and TRBJ2-2; TRBD1 agrees at 7 bases. CDR1 is SGHNT and CDR2 is YYREEE in the germline V gene (reference sequence). The CDR3 runs to 15 residues. Trimming at V came to 1 base and at J to 13 bases, leaving 13 bases not matched to a gene. The CDR3 bases are TGTGCCAGCAGCTTGAATCCAACAGGGGCCGGAAGGCTGTTTTTT. Its translation is CASSLNPTGAGRLFF.

The chain links TRBV28 to TRBJ1-1, with a weak D call TRBD1 (5 bases). V gave up 3 bases and J gave up 0 bases, with 11 bases separating them. The CDR3 spans 15 residues. Germline V lookup: CDR1 MDHEN, CDR2 SYDVKM. This CDR3 is CASSFDSFMNTEAFF. The DNA of the CDR3 is TGTGCCAGCAGTTTTGACAGCTTCATGAACACTGAAGCTTTCTTT. The complete variable domain, with remaining parts taken from reference TRBV28 and TRBJ1-1, reads DVKVTQSSRYLVKRTGEKVFLECVQDMDHENMFWYRQDPGLGLRLIYFSYDVKMKEKGDIPEGYSVSREKKERFSLILESASTNQTSMYLCASSFDSFMNTEAFFGQGTRLTVV.

The gene calls are TRBV4-1 and TRBJ2-3; possible D gene TRBD2, 6 bases. The CDR3 sequence is 12 residues long. Germline lookup yields CDR1 MGHRA and CDR2 YSYEKL. Between the trimmed V and J ends, which lost 4 bases and 8 bases, there was a span of 10 bases. The CDR3 sequence is CASSPPSVTQYF. CDR3 nucleotide sequence: TGCGCCAGCAGCCCGCCTAGCGTTACGCAGTATTTT.

The chain joins TRBV27 to TRBJ2-5, with D possibly TRBD1 on 6 matching bases. V gave up 2 bases and J gave up 5 bases, with 9 bases separating them. There are 13 residues in the CDR3. Germline CDR1 MNHEY, CDR2 SMNVEV (reference sequence). The chain's CDR3 is CASSLQGWETQYF. The CDR3 region has the DNA TGTGCCAGCAGTTTACAGGGGTGGGAGACCCAGTACTTC.

The genes are TRBV18 and TRBJ1-4; TRBD1 matches 10 bases. The CDR3 contains 14 residues. Germline loops: CDR1 KGHSH, CDR2 LQKENI. V lost 3 bases and J lost 8; bases outside the gene matches: 3. The chain's CDR3 is CASSPDRGKEKLFF. CDR3 in DNA: TGTGCCAGCTCACCGGACAGGGGGAAGGAAAAACTGTTTTTT.

This chain joins TRBV6-6 and TRBJ1-1; D not certain. Trimming took off 8 bases at V and 4 bases at J, with 14 bases between the two ends. Germline assignment: CDR1 MNHNY and CDR2 SVGAGI (reference sequence). The CDR3 runs to 13 residues. CDR3 in DNA: TGTGCCAGCTCGCTCCTAGGCTCCACTGAAGCTTTCTTT. Amino acid sequence: CASSLLGSTEAFF.

In its sample, this clone was seen once. The chain combines TRBV6-5 with TRBJ2-3, with 7 bases aligning to TRBD2. The V gene's germline CDR1 is MNHEY and CDR2 SVGAGI. The junction had 9 bases not matched to a gene; V was cut back by 2 bases and J by 4 bases. CDR3 size: 16 residues. As DNA, the CDR3 is TGTGCCAGCAGTTACCGTGGGACTCGGGGGGCAGATACGCAGTATTTT. Its translation is CASSYRGTRGADTQYF.

The chain is built from TRBV9 and TRBJ2-1; TRBD2 aligns across 11 bases. The CDR3 runs 16 residues. Germline V CDR1 and CDR2: SGDLS, YYNGEE. Trimming took 5 bases from V and 12 from J; bases not matched to a gene: 16. The CDR3 DNA reads TGTGCCAGCAGTGAAAAAGGACTAGCGGGCCCCGCGGGGCAGTTCTTC. It codes for CASSEKGLAGPAGQFF.

The V call is TRBV11-2, the J call TRBJ2-5, with 10 bases fitting TRBD1. The V segment lost 2 bases and the J segment 4 bases; nucleotides outside the gene matches: 13. The CDR3 consists of 18 residues. CDR1 SGHAT and CDR2 FQNNGV come from the germline V gene. The CDR3, as DNA: TGTGCCAGCAGCTTAAGGCGACCCGGGACAGGGGCAGCAGAGACCCAGTACTTC. Amino acids: CASSLRRPGTGAAETQYF. The full variable domain, completed using reference TRBV11-2 and TRBJ2-5, is EAGVAQSPRYKIIEKRQSVAFWCNPISGHATLYWYQQILGQGPKLLIQFQNNGVVDDSQLPKDRFSAERLKGVDSTLKIQPAKLEDSAVYLCASSLRRPGTGAAETQYFGPGTRLLVL.

J is TRBJ2-7 and V is TRBV6-5; 10 nucleotides line up with TRBD2. This CDR3 contains 14 residues. Germline V gives CDR1 MNHEY, CDR2 SVGAGI. The V and J ends lost 4 bases and 4 bases, in that order; junction bases with no gene match: 4. As DNA, the CDR3 is TGTGCCAGCAGTTCTAGCGGGAGTGATTACGAGCAGTACTTC. Residues: CASSSSGSDYEQYF.

The rearrangement uses TRBV27 and TRBJ1-5, with no clear D. Germline loops: CDR1 MNHEY, CDR2 SMNVEV (reference sequence). This CDR3 region has 17 residues. V lost 0 bases and J lost 5, with 17 bases in between. Written as DNA, the CDR3 is TGTGCCAGCAGTTTATCGAGTACAGTCGCTTCGTATCAGCCCCAGCATTTT. Protein: CASSLSSTVASYQPQHF.

The rearrangement links TRBV7-3 to TRBJ1-2, with 9 bases lining up with TRBD1. Germline CDR1 and CDR2: SGHTA and FQGTGA. The CDR3 spans 16 residues. Trimming removed 4 bases from V and 7 bases from J; junction bases left unmatched: 13. CDR3 amino acids: CASSSYDTSGQGGYTF. The CDR3 nucleotides read TGTGCCAGCAGCTCCTACGACACGTCGGGACAGGGTGGCTACACCTTC.

The genes are TRBV6-5 and TRBJ1-2, with D possibly matching TRBD1 (6 bases). Trimming cost V 4 bases and J 4 bases, with 10 bases left between them. This CDR3 region has 13 residues. Germline V gene sequence: CDR1 MNHEY, CDR2 SVGAGI. CDR3 in amino acids: CASSSGQLYGYTF. CDR3 sequence (DNA): TGTGCCAGCAGTTCCGGACAGCTCTATGGCTACACCTTC.

The chain couples TRBV6-5 to TRBJ2-7; the match to TRBD1 covers 9 bases. Germline trimming cut 6 bases from V and 4 bases from J; bases unmatched to any gene: 7. Germline CDR1 reads MNHEY; CDR2 reads SVGAGI. The length of the CDR3 is 14 residues. CDR3 in DNA: TGTGCCAGCAGGCCCGGGACAGGGAATTACGAGCAGTACTTC. The encoded protein is CASRPGTGNYEQYF.

This sequence joins TRBV6-5 and TRBJ1-2; weak D call: TRBD1 (6 bases). The length of the CDR3 is 16 residues. Trimming pared 2 bases from V and 4 bases from J, leaving 17 bases between. Germline V gives CDR1 MNHEY, CDR2 SVGAGI. CDR3 DNA sequence: TGTGCCAGCAGTTACCAAACAGGGCTACGATTCTATGGCTACACCTTC. Amino acid sequence: CASSYQTGLRFYGYTF.